These T cell receptor beta chains were read from a single sample in a study of shared clonotypes between healthy human individuals. Only in-frame clones appear in the TCRdb table, and some are missing; sequencing was by immunoSEQ multiplex PCR. The sample lists 760,000 or so clones; around 96% were seen once. Sequenced sample: naive CD8+ T cells sorted from blood. The source is a man aged 25 to 40 in good health. CDR3s leave out the opening cysteine and the closing phenylalanine or tryptophan. Each record gives: J gene, V gene, CDR3 protein.

TRBJ2-5 TRBV13 ASSFTSGQETQY
TRBJ2-7 TRBV2 ASSGTSGPSYEQY
TRBJ2-1 TRBV4-1 ASSQVGGPYNEQF
TRBJ1-1 TRBV30 AWSVLGLGTEAF
TRBJ2-1 TRBV18 ASSPSREGHPEQF
TRBJ2-1 TRBV11-2 ASSLGSDEQF
TRBJ1-4 TRBV14 ASSRDVRRLF
TRBJ2-7 TRBV5-1 ASSLEGRLYYEQY
TRBJ2-7 TRBV5-1 ASSLYRGSEQY
TRBJ1-5 TRBV5-8 ASSSPGQVGLGNQPQH
TRBJ1-5 TRBV15 ATSKEGNQPQH
TRBJ2-7 TRBV27 ASSPGTGREQY
TRBJ2-3 TRBV4-3 ASSQGIGVAVSSTDTQY
TRBJ1-2 TRBV7-6 ASSSKGTGVFNYGYT
TRBJ2-7 TRBV28 ASSLIGYEQY
TRBJ2-7 TRBV7-9 ASSFRGSPGYEQY
TRBJ1-4 TRBV6-1 ASLASLNEKLF
TRBJ1-1 TRBV5-4 ASTQGGHTEAF
TRBJ2-7 TRBV13 ASSFGVRPYEQY
TRBJ2-7 TRBV20-1 SAREGYEQY
TRBJ1-5 TRBV19 ASSSQVVQPQH
TRBJ2-7 TRBV7-8 ASSLEPRVGYEQY
TRBJ2-7 TRBV9 ASSVDDNYEQY
TRBJ2-7 TRBV4-1 ASSQDITDRGVYEQY
TRBJ2-7 TRBV2 ASSDYVGLAEQY
TRBJ2-2 TRBV14 ASSQDRGLAGELF
TRBJ2-1 TRBV28 ASTLGTASYNEQF
TRBJ2-5 TRBV11-2 ASSFPGVETQY
TRBJ2-2 TRBV11-3 ASSFLDTGELF
TRBJ2-1 TRBV11-3 ASSSRSYNEQF
TRBJ2-3 TRBV9 ASSLGVAGEDTQY
TRBJ2-7 TRBV9 ASSHPTSANAYEQY
TRBJ2-7 TRBV27 ASSLAGQGAYEQY
TRBJ2-7 TRBV27 ASRDEGPVDEQY
TRBJ1-5 TRBV6-6 ASSYSTQNQPQH
TRBJ2-3 TRBV29-1 SAGGTGALGPQY
TRBJ2-7 TRBV4-1 ASSQDLAEQY
TRBJ1-2 TRBV7-8 ASNPGPDRGVYGYT
TRBJ1-1 TRBV5-1 ASSIRDTEAF
TRBJ2-1 TRBV6-1 ASSALTSGGAGEQF
TRBJ2-1 TRBV5-6 ASSLGLARDEQF
TRBJ2-1 TRBV13 ASSPPGLAGVHEQF
TRBJ1-1 TRBV4-1 ASSQEIGSSKAF
TRBJ2-2 TRBV4-1 ASSQRLAVNTGELF
TRBJ2-7 TRBV4-3 ASSQGSGSTYEQY
TRBJ2-7 TRBV5-1 ASSLLGQAEQY
TRBJ2-7 TRBV10-3 AISELRDRVSYEQY
TRBJ1-5 TRBV28 ASQRVVSNQPQH
TRBJ2-3 TRBV7-8 ASSPRASGYPPDTQY
TRBJ2-7 TRBV7-2 ASSSGQGARYGQY
TRBJ1-1 TRBV7-9 ASSSTAGAMNTEAF
TRBJ2-1 TRBV19 ASSIGSLNEQF
TRBJ2-3 TRBV11-2 ASSLVVGLAGVLDTQY
TRBJ2-7 TRBV28 ASSRTYEQY